These 17 T cell receptor beta chains share one sample of origin, sequenced in a study of T cells in Graves' hyperthyroidism and ophthalmopathy. TCR beta CDR3 sequences were amplified from RNA transcripts. Primed by the HTBI set, a first-round RT-PCR was run on the TCR CDR3. TCRdb fed the multiplex PCR reads into MiXCR, producing one record per CDR3 protein. This table holds a few hundred thousand distinct CDR3 sequences, around 16% found once. Sequenced sample: blood. All receptors come from a woman under 30 with Graves' hyperthyroidism.

This clonotype was counted many times. V and J are TRBV11-2 and TRBJ1-5, with TRBD1 as a possible D gene (5 bases). Germline values: CDR1 SGHAT, CDR2 FQNNGV. V was cut by 5 bases and J by 4 bases, with 15 bases left in between. The CDR3 is made up of 15 amino acids. The CDR3 loop reads CASSPGRGRNQPQHF. The CDR3 DNA sequence: TGTGCCAGCAGCCCGGGGAGGGGAAGGAATCAGCCCCAGCATTTT. Filled out from reference TRBV11-2 and TRBJ1-5, the complete variable domain reads EAGVAQSPRYKIIEKRQSVAFWCNPISGHATLYWYQQILGQGPKLLIQFQNNGVVDDSQLPKDRFSAERLKGVDSTLKIQPAKLEDSAVYLCASSPGRGRNQPQHFGDGTRLSIL.

In its sample, this clonotype was seen many times. The chain joins TRBV2 to TRBJ1-4; a possible D gene is TRBD1 (6 bases). Germline assignment: CDR1 SNHLY and CDR2 FYNNEI. The V end lost 7 bases, the J end lost 0 bases, and 12 bases lay between the germline ends. The CDR3 is made up of 15 amino acids. CDR3 nucleotides: TGTGCCAGCAAGAAGGACAGATCAACTAATGAAAAACTGTTTTTT. Translating gives CASKKDRSTNEKLFF. The full variable domain, with the rest looked up from reference TRBV2 and TRBJ1-4, is EPEVTQTPSHQVTQMGQEVILRCVPISNHLYFYWYRQILGQKVEFLVSFYNNEISEKSEIFDDQFSVERPDGSNFTLKIRSTKLEDSAMYFCASKKDRSTNEKLFFGSGTQLSVL.

This clonotype was counted many times. The chain couples TRBV3-1 to TRBJ2-3; D is unclear. The length of the CDR3 is 15 residues. CDR1 is LGHDT and CDR2 is YNNKEL in the germline V gene (reference sequence). V lost 0 bases, J lost 1 base, and 8 bases lay in between. CDR3 bases: TGTGCCAGCAGCCAAGAGGGTACAGGCACAGATACGCAGTATTTT. Residues: CASSQEGTGTDTQYF.

This clonotype has ten or more counts. The chain has TRBV7-9 and TRBJ2-7; D call uncertain. The ends were cut back, 5 bases at V and 2 bases at J, with 10 bases in the middle. This CDR3 region has 13 residues. Germline-derived CDR1 and CDR2 are SEHNR and FQNEAQ (reference sequence). CDR3 DNA sequence: TGTGCCAGCAGCCTCGACGGACCCTACGAGCAGTACTTC. Its protein product is CASSLDGPYEQYF.

The sample holds many counts of this clonotype. The chain links TRBV28 to TRBJ2-7, with 9 nucleotides matching TRBD1. V shed 1 base, J shed 7 bases, and the junction held 8 bases outside the gene matches. This CDR3 is 15 amino acids long. The germline gives CDR1 MDHEN, CDR2 SYDVKM. The CDR3: CASSLSGQGLWEQYF. The CDR3 DNA reads as TGTGCCAGCAGTTTATCGGGACAGGGACTTTGGGAGCAGTACTTC.

This chain joins TRBV2 and TRBJ1-2; tentatively, D is TRBD1 (6 bases). V lost 6 bases, J lost 4 bases, and 18 bases lay in between. This CDR3 region has 15 residues. Germline CDR1 is SNHLY and CDR2 is FYNNEI. The CDR3 region is CASREPGTPSYGYTF. CDR3 nucleotide sequence: TGTGCCAGCAGAGAACCCGGGACACCCAGCTATGGCTACACCTTC. Full variable domain (outside the CDR3, taken from reference TRBV2 and TRBJ1-2): EPEVTQTPSHQVTQMGQEVILRCVPISNHLYFYWYRQILGQKVEFLVSFYNNEISEKSEIFDDQFSVERPDGSNFTLKIRSTKLEDSAMYFCASREPGTPSYGYTFGSGTRLTVV.

Comments on this clonotype: Mismatch with germline at one junction end may stem from a read error. The chain uses TRBV5-6 and TRBJ2-1, with TRBD2 matching over 7 bases. The CDR3 extends over 15 amino acids. Germline lookup yields CDR1 SGHDT and CDR2 YYEEEE. Here the CDR3 DNA reads TGCGCCAGCACCCCCGGGACGGGGGGCTACAATGAGCAGTTCTTC. Protein product: CASTPGTGGYNEQFF.

This chain links TRBV27 with TRBJ2-1; D unresolved. The CDR3 runs to 17 residues. V was pared by 2 bases and J by 2 bases, with 16 bases between. Germline CDR1 MNHEY, CDR2 SMNVEV (reference sequence). CDR3 in amino acids: CASSLDPNSLPYNEQFF. CDR3 DNA: TGTGCCAGCAGTTTAGACCCTAACAGTCTGCCCTACAATGAGCAGTTCTTC.

This clonotype was seen at least ten times. The chain employs TRBV29-1 and TRBJ1-1; 10 bases are a match to TRBD1. The CDR3 is 15 residues long. Looked up from germline, CDR1 is SQVTM and CDR2 is ANQGSEA. The ends lost 6 bases at V and 0 bases at J; junction bases unmatched: 7. Here the CDR3 reads CSVGTGAKMNTEAFF. CDR3 in DNA: TGCAGCGTAGGGACAGGGGCGAAAATGAACACTGAAGCTTTCTTT.

This clonotype was observed a handful of times. V and J are TRBV9 and TRBJ1-3; D gene unclear. This CDR3 spans 13 amino acids. Germline CDR1 reads SGDLS; CDR2 reads YYNGEE. The germline V and J ends were trimmed by 0 bases and 4 bases, with 5 bases remaining between them. The DNA for the CDR3 is TGTGCCAGCAGCGTAGACACGGGAAACACCATATATTTT. Protein: CASSVDTGNTIYF.

The rearrangement uses TRBV27 and TRBJ1-2; perhaps TRBD1 as D (5 bases). This CDR3 is 13 amino acids long. Trimming pared 3 bases from V and 8 bases from J, leaving 13 bases between. CDR1 and CDR2 from the germline V gene are MNHEY and SMNVEV (reference sequence). The CDR3 is CASSFRASGGYTF. CDR3 nucleotide sequence: TGTGCCAGCAGTTTTCGGGCCTCAGGGGGCTACACCTTC.

This clonotype was seen a few times. V usage is TRBV11-2 and J usage is TRBJ2-1, with 9 bases matching TRBD1. Per the germline V gene, CDR1 is SGHAT and CDR2 is FQNNGV. The CDR3 totals 14 residues. V lost 5 bases and J lost 6; bases outside the gene matches: 5. CDR3 in amino acids: CASSRDRVSNEQFF. In DNA, the CDR3 is TGTGCCAGCAGCCGGGACAGGGTGAGCAATGAGCAGTTCTTC.

The chain has TRBV7-9 and TRBJ2-3; possibly TRBD2 for D (6 bases). Between the trimmed V and J ends, which lost 0 bases and 4 bases, there was a span of 14 bases. The germline CDR1 and CDR2 sequences are SEHNR and FQNEAQ (reference sequence). CDR3 length: 16 amino acids. The CDR3 DNA reads as TGTGCCAGCAGCTTAGCCCTGGCGGTAGCGGCAGATACGCAGTATTTT. This sequence encodes CASSLALAVAADTQYF.

In its sample, this clonotype was seen many times. V and J are TRBV6-1 and TRBJ1-1; 8 bases line up with TRBD1. The CDR3 sequence is 14 residues long. Losses at the gene ends were 8 bases for V and 3 bases for J; bases not matched to a gene: 8. Germline V gene data show CDR1 as MNHNS and CDR2 as SASEGT. This CDR3 reads CASLGAGGDTEAFF. CDR3 nucleotide sequence: TGTGCCAGCCTTGGGGCAGGGGGCGACACTGAAGCTTTCTTT.

The chain recombines TRBV10-3 with TRBJ2-2, with a weak D call TRBD1 (6 bases). This CDR3 is built from 14 residues. Germline-derived CDR1 and CDR2 are ENHRY and SYGVKD. V lost 3 bases to trimming and J lost 6 bases, with 11 bases between them. The CDR3 spells CAISDEGVAGELFF. The CDR3, as DNA: TGTGCCATCAGTGACGAGGGGGTTGCCGGGGAGCTGTTTTTT.

Ten or more counts support this clonotype. The V gene is TRBV5-1, the J gene TRBJ2-3; 16 bases align to TRBD2. Germline CDR1 is SGHRS and CDR2 is YFSETQ. The CDR3 length is 17 residues. The ends lost 2 bases at V and 3 bases at J; junction bases unmatched: 3. The CDR3 DNA sequence: TGCGCCAGCAGCTTCGGGACTAGCGGGGGGGCGACAGATACGCAGTATTTT. This translates into CASSFGTSGGATDTQYF.

This clonotype was counted ten times or more. V is TRBV7-9 and J is TRBJ2-5; D remains ambiguous. V was cut by 5 bases and J by 0 bases, with 10 bases left in between. The germline V gene has CDR1 SEHNR and CDR2 FQNEAQ (reference sequence). The CDR3 spans 14 residues. The CDR3 bases are TGTGCCAGCAGCCATACTGGGTACCAAGAGACCCAGTACTTC. Protein product: CASSHTGYQETQYF.